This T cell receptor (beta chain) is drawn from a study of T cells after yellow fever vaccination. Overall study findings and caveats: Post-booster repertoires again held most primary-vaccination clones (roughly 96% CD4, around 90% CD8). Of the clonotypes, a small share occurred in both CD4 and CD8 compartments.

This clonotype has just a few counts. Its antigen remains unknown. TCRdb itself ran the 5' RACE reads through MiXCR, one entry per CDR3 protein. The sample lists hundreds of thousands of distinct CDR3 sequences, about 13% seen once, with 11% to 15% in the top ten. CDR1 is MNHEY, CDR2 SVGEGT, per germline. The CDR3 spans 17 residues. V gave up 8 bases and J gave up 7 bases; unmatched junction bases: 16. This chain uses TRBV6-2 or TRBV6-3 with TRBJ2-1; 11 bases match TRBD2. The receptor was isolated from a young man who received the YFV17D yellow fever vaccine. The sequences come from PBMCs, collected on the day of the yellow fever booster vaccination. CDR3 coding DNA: TGTGCCAGCCGCTCCAGTTTAACTAGCGGGAGTTTGAATGAGCAGTTCTTC. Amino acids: CASRSSLTSGSLNEQFF.